These 9 T cell receptor beta chains came from one sample sequenced in a study of T cell repertoires in cytomegalovirus infection. TCRdb re-called the reads through MiXCR, storing one row per CDR3 protein. The sample consists of some 300,000 distinct CDR3 sequences, approximately 15% of them appearing once. The sample taken for sequencing was PBMCs. The receptors derive from a human donor in good health (CMV status not recorded). Some clones in this sample may be carry-over from other donors' samples.

This clonotype was counted between two and nine times. The CDR3 spells CASSVQLGTEAFF. The CDR3 nucleotides are TGTGCCAGCAGCGTACAACTCGGAACTGAAGCTTTCTTT. V usage is TRBV9 and J usage is TRBJ1-1; D remains unclear. The CDR3 is 13 residues long. V was shortened by 1 base and J by 5 bases, with 9 bases between the two germline ends. Germline CDR1 and CDR2: SGDLS and YYNGEE.

This clonotype has at least ten counts. The rearrangement links TRBV4-1 to TRBJ1-1, with D hard to call. The CDR3 length is 15 residues. Germline CDR1 MGHRA, CDR2 YSYEKL. V shed 1 base and J shed 0 bases, with 9 bases lying between them. CDR3 DNA sequence: TGCGCCAGCAGCCAAGGTACAGCCTTGAACACTGAAGCTTTCTTT. Translating it yields CASSQGTALNTEAFF.

The sample holds many counts of this clonotype. The V gene is TRBV3-1, the J gene TRBJ1-6, with D hard to call. The V gene's germline CDR1 is LGHDT and CDR2 YNNKEL (reference sequence). V lost 0 bases, J lost 10 bases, and 19 bases lay in between. CDR3 length: 17 residues. The CDR3 here is CASSQDLGVGSGSPLHF. The DNA for the CDR3 is TGTGCCAGCAGCCAAGATCTTGGGGTCGGGAGTGGGTCACCCCTCCACTTT.

This clonotype was picked up a small number of times. The chain combines TRBV14 with TRBJ2-3; D unclear. This CDR3 is 13 amino acids long. Trimming cost V 0 bases and J 6 bases, with 7 bases left between them. Germline-derived CDR1 and CDR2 are SGHDN and FVKESK. The CDR3 nucleotides read TGTGCCAGCAGCCAAGAAATTCCGGATACGCAGTATTTT. Translation: CASSQEIPDTQYF.

This clonotype was found many times. The chain employs TRBV7-2 and TRBJ2-5; no definite D call. CDR3 length: 15 residues. Germline loops: CDR1 SGHTA, CDR2 FQGNSA. Trimming removed 1 base from V and 2 bases from J, with 11 bases in between. This chain's CDR3 is CASSLGAGVQETQYF. The CDR3 DNA reads as TGTGCCAGCAGCTTAGGGGCTGGCGTACAAGAGACCCAGTACTTC.

This clonotype was seen repeatedly, ten times or more. The rearrangement links TRBV10-1 to TRBJ2-1; TRBD2 aligns across 14 bases. The CDR3 loop spans 17 amino acids. Germline V lookup: CDR1 WNHNN, CDR2 SYGVQD (reference sequence). V lost 2 bases, J lost 4 bases, and 4 bases stayed unmatched. CDR3 coding DNA: TGCGCCAGCAGTGAGCAGACTAGCGGGGGGGGTTACAATGAGCAGTTCTTC. Translation gives CASSEQTSGGGYNEQFF.

This clonotype was counted at least ten times. The gene calls are TRBV7-2 and TRBJ2-5; D remains unclear. The CDR3 runs 13 residues. V lost 2 bases and J 1 base, leaving 5 bases between the germline ends. CDR1 is SGHTA, CDR2 FQGNSA, per germline. The CDR3 spells CASSLRIQETQYF. As DNA, the CDR3 is TGTGCCAGCAGCTTAAGGATCCAAGAGACCCAGTACTTC.

This clonotype was counted at least ten times. The genes are TRBV11-1 and TRBJ2-1, with D possibly being TRBD1 (7 bases). The germline gives CDR1 SGHAT, CDR2 FQDESV (reference sequence). This CDR3 has 16 amino acids. The V end was cut by 4 bases, the J end by 6 bases, with 19 bases between. This CDR3 is CASSSTGAMGGNEQFF. The CDR3 DNA follows: TGTGCCAGCAGCTCCACAGGGGCCATGGGGGGCAATGAGCAGTTCTTC.

This clonotype was detected only a few times. This sequence joins TRBV29-1 and TRBJ1-4, with TRBD1 identical over 7 bases. The CDR3 extends over 14 amino acids. The germline CDR1 and CDR2 sequences are SQVTM and ANQGSEA. The J segment lost 14 bases and the V segment lost 7 bases, leaving 19 bases of the junction unmatched. The CDR3 DNA reads as TGCAGCGGATGGGCTGACAGGGATCCCACTAATCTGTTTTTT. It specifies CSGWADRDPTNLFF.